This section outlines one T cell receptor (beta chain) sequence together with its context. The data derive from a study of blood T cell repertoires in COVID-19. J was trimmed by 6 bases and V by 5 bases; bases with no gene match: 20. Germline lookup yields CDR1 SEHNR and CDR2 FQNEAQ (reference sequence). The CDR3 is made up of 18 amino acids. This table comes from immunoSEQ multiplex PCR, and its TCRdb copy is limited to in-frame clones, with some not included. This sample yields 170,000 or so clones, of which roughly 88% are seen a single time; under 3.5% belongs to the top ten. The V gene is TRBV7-9, the J gene TRBJ2-3; 7 nucleotides line up with TRBD2. The sequenced sample was peripheral blood. This receptor was identified in a woman aged 55 to 70 with acute or convalescent COVID-19. The CDR3 bases are TGTGCCAGCAGCCTTGGACTAGTCAGCGCCAGGAACCCGGATACGCAGTATTTT. Amino acids: CASSLGLVSARNPDTQYF.